This TCR beta chain originates from a study of blood T cell repertoires in COVID-19. Profiled with immunoSEQ multiplex PCR; TCRdb holds only in-frame clones, not every one. The data show about 42,000 clones, roughly 86% seen once. The trim removed 6 bases at V and 3 bases at J, leaving 3 bases unmatched. The CDR3 has 15 amino acids. Germline V gene sequence: CDR1 LGHNT, CDR2 FRNRAP. This receptor was taken from a man between 65 and 85 years old with acute or convalescent COVID-19. The sample comprised peripheral blood. This rearrangement joins TRBV12-5 to TRBJ2-5, with TRBD2 matching over 14 bases. The CDR3 protein is CASGRGLAGEETQYF. The CDR3 nucleotides read TGTGCTAGTGGCCGGGGACTAGCGGGAGAAGAGACCCAGTACTTC.